This T cell receptor beta chain was observed in a study of T cell responses to AZD1222 COVID-19 vaccine. Sequenced by immunoSEQ multiplex PCR; TCRdb stores in-frame clones only, minus some. This table has approximately 120,000 clones, under 95% appearing once. Study-wide results and limits: Possibly, clonal diversity was underestimated; donors were largely white British and included more females. Compared with day 0, the breadth and depth of the Spike-specific TCR repertoire rose significantly after two doses of AZD1222.

On this clone: Its specificity is not known.

Here the sequenced sample was peripheral blood, taken on day 0 of AZD1222 vaccination. The TCR originated in an adult in good health.

CDR3 DNA sequence: TGTGCCAGTAGTCCTAGACAGAGCTATCAGCCCCAGCATTTT. Translation: CASSPRQSYQPQHF. This chain links TRBV19 with TRBJ1-5; perhaps TRBD1 as D (5 bases). The CDR3 spans 14 residues. V was shortened by 5 bases and J by 5 bases, with 13 bases between the two germline ends. Germline CDR1 LNHDA, CDR2 SQIVND (reference sequence).